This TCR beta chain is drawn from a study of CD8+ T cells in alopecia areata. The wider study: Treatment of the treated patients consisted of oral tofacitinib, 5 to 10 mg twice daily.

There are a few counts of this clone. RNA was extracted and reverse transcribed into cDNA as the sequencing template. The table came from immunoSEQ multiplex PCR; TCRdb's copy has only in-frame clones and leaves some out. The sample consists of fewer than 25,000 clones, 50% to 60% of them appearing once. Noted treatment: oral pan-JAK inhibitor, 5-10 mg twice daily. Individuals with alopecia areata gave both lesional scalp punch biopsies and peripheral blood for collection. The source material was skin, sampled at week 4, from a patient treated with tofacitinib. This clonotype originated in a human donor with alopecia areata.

The chain's CDR3 is CAWTKQGPTYGYTF. The CDR3 region has the DNA TGTGCCTGGACCAAACAGGGCCCTACCTATGGCTACACCTTC. This sequence joins TRBV30 and TRBJ1-2, with D tentatively TRBD1 (6 bases). The germline V gene has CDR1 GTSNPN and CDR2 SVGIG (reference sequence). Between the trimmed V and J ends, which lost 4 bases and 4 bases, there was a span of 16 bases. This CDR3 is built from 14 residues.